Listed below are T cell receptor beta chains from one sample, sequenced in a study of T cells in Graves' hyperthyroidism and ophthalmopathy. TCRdb processed the multiplex PCR reads anew with MiXCR; each CDR3 protein has one entry. Of roughly 300,000 distinct CDR3 sequences listed, 15% to 20% were seen once; the top ten hold around 50%. What was sequenced was blood. These receptors were collected from a woman in her fifties or sixties with Graves' hyperthyroidism. The CDR3 runs from the conserved cysteine through the conserved F or W. The D gene is left open where the match is weak. Clone sizes are given selectively: once, few, many, or a class where the clone is expanded.

cdr3_nt: TGTGCCAGCAGGACAGGACAGGGGGCCGAGACCCAGTACTTC; cdr3_aa: CASRTGQGAETQYF; j_call: TRBJ2-5; d_call: TRBD1; clone_size: -; v_call: TRBV6-1
cdr3_nt: TGTGCCATCAGCGCCGGGACCCCCTCCCAGCCCCAGCATTTT; cdr3_aa: CAISAGTPSQPQHF; j_call: TRBJ1-5; d_call: -; clone_size: many; v_call: TRBV10-3
cdr3_nt: TGTGCCAGCACCCCCGGGGGGGCCACAGATACGCAGTATTTT; cdr3_aa: CASTPGGATDTQYF; j_call: TRBJ2-3; d_call: TRBD2; clone_size: many; v_call: TRBV28
cdr3_nt: TGTGCCATCAACGAGAAGGACAGCTATGGCTACACCTTC; cdr3_aa: CAINEKDSYGYTF; j_call: TRBJ1-2; d_call: -; clone_size: few; v_call: TRBV10-3
cdr3_nt: TGTGCCAGCAGTTCCTTCCCTTCCCCCACCGGGGAGCTGTTTTTT; cdr3_aa: CASSSFPSPTGELFF; j_call: TRBJ2-2; d_call: -; clone_size: -; v_call: TRBV12-3/TRBV12-4
cdr3_nt: TGTGCCATCAGTGAGTCCACCATCGTACTATCTAGCACAGATACGCAGTATTTT; cdr3_aa: CAISESTIVLSSTDTQYF; j_call: TRBJ2-3; d_call: -; clone_size: -; v_call: TRBV10-3
cdr3_nt: TGTGCCAGCATTCCGACCTCCACCGGGGAGCTGTTTTTT; cdr3_aa: CASIPTSTGELFF; j_call: TRBJ2-2; d_call: -; clone_size: -; v_call: TRBV6-1
cdr3_nt: TGTGCCAGCAGTGAAGCCGGGACTAGCGGTTTCAATGAGCAGTTCTTC; cdr3_aa: CASSEAGTSGFNEQFF; j_call: TRBJ2-1; d_call: TRBD2; clone_size: many; v_call: TRBV6-4
cdr3_nt: TGTGCCAGCAGCCAAGATTCAGGGGATGAGCAGTTCTTC; cdr3_aa: CASSQDSGDEQFF; j_call: TRBJ2-1; d_call: -; clone_size: many; v_call: TRBV3-1
cdr3_nt: TGCAGTGCTAAGGGAGTGGGTGAGCAGTTCTTC; cdr3_aa: CSAKGVGEQFF; j_call: TRBJ2-1; d_call: -; clone_size: -; v_call: TRBV20-1
cdr3_nt: TGTGCCATCAGAACCGGGACACCCAACACTGAAGCTTTCTTT; cdr3_aa: CAIRTGTPNTEAFF; j_call: TRBJ1-1; d_call: -; clone_size: -; v_call: TRBV10-3
cdr3_nt: TGTGCCAGCAGTTTATTGGTTAACTATGGCTACACCTTC; cdr3_aa: CASSLLVNYGYTF; j_call: TRBJ1-2; d_call: -; clone_size: -; v_call: TRBV12-3/TRBV12-4
cdr3_nt: TGCGCCAGCAGCCTCCCCCTGGCCTCGAACACCGGGGAGCTGTTTTTT; cdr3_aa: CASSLPLASNTGELFF; j_call: TRBJ2-2; d_call: -; clone_size: -; v_call: TRBV5-1
cdr3_nt: TGTGCCAGCAGGCCCAGGGGCGCAGGGGGCACCGGGGAGCTGTTTTTT; cdr3_aa: CASRPRGAGGTGELFF; j_call: TRBJ2-2; d_call: TRBD1; clone_size: -; v_call: TRBV2
cdr3_nt: TGTGTCAGCAGTTACTCGAGGGTTCGGAGGTCAAGGGCCTTAGGTGAGCAGTTCTTC; cdr3_aa: CVSSYSRVRRSRALGEQFF; j_call: TRBJ2-1; d_call: -; clone_size: -; v_call: TRBV6-6
cdr3_nt: TGTGCCAGCAGTTATACAGGGATGAACACTGAAGCTTTCTTT; cdr3_aa: CASSYTGMNTEAFF; j_call: TRBJ1-1; d_call: -; clone_size: -; v_call: TRBV6-1
cdr3_nt: TGTGCCACCAAGATTAGAACGGGAGACACAGATACGCAGTATTTT; cdr3_aa: CATKIRTGDTDTQYF; j_call: TRBJ2-3; d_call: -; clone_size: -; v_call: TRBV15
cdr3_nt: TGTGCCAGCAGTGGTGAAGACAGGGACCGGACTAGCGGGAGGGCCCGGGAGACCCAGTACTTC; cdr3_aa: CASSGEDRDRTSGRARETQYF; j_call: TRBJ2-5; d_call: TRBD2; clone_size: -; v_call: TRBV27
cdr3_nt: TGTGCCAGCACTGGTTTGGTTGGGAACACCGGGGAGCTGTTTTTT; cdr3_aa: CASTGLVGNTGELFF; j_call: TRBJ2-2; d_call: -; clone_size: few; v_call: TRBV6-1
cdr3_nt: TGTGCCAGCAGGACAGGGCAGAACACTGAAGCTTTCTTT; cdr3_aa: CASRTGQNTEAFF; j_call: TRBJ1-1; d_call: TRBD1; clone_size: many; v_call: TRBV2
cdr3_nt: TGTGCCAGCAGTTACACCCACAGGGGCCGCCTCATGATAGATGGCTACACCTTC; cdr3_aa: CASSYTHRGRLMIDGYTF; j_call: TRBJ1-2; d_call: TRBD1; clone_size: many; v_call: TRBV6-2/TRBV6-3
cdr3_nt: TGTGCCAGCAGTCGGGGGGTTTCGAATGAGCAGTTCTTC; cdr3_aa: CASSRGVSNEQFF; j_call: TRBJ2-1; d_call: TRBD2; clone_size: -; v_call: TRBV25-1
cdr3_nt: TGTGCCAGCCGGTGGACACCGAACACCGGGGAGCTGTTTTTT; cdr3_aa: CASRWTPNTGELFF; j_call: TRBJ2-2; d_call: -; clone_size: many; v_call: TRBV2
cdr3_nt: TGCGCCAGCAGTGAGTCGCGGGGCTATGGCTACACCTTC; cdr3_aa: CASSESRGYGYTF; j_call: TRBJ1-2; d_call: -; clone_size: -; v_call: TRBV6-2/TRBV6-3
cdr3_nt: TGTGCCAGCAGCGCTCAGGGGACAGCTGTTAAAGTTAACTATGGCTACACCTTC; cdr3_aa: CASSAQGTAVKVNYGYTF; j_call: TRBJ1-2; d_call: TRBD1; clone_size: -; v_call: TRBV6-1
cdr3_nt: TGTGCCATCAGTGAAGGGTACACTGAAGCTTTCTTT; cdr3_aa: CAISEGYTEAFF; j_call: TRBJ1-1; d_call: -; clone_size: -; v_call: TRBV10-3
cdr3_nt: TGTGCCAGCAGCTTGGACGGGACAGAAACGTTAAACTATGGCTACACCTTC; cdr3_aa: CASSLDGTETLNYGYTF; j_call: TRBJ1-2; d_call: TRBD1; clone_size: few; v_call: TRBV5-6
cdr3_nt: TGCAGTGGAGCAACCGGGACAGGGGAGGGTGAGCAGTACTTC; cdr3_aa: CSGATGTGEGEQYF; j_call: TRBJ2-7; d_call: TRBD1; clone_size: few; v_call: TRBV20-1
cdr3_nt: TGTGCCAGCAGTTCCACGCCTCGGACCGAGCATGGCTACACCTTC; cdr3_aa: CASSSTPRTEHGYTF; j_call: TRBJ1-2; d_call: -; clone_size: many; v_call: TRBV28
cdr3_nt: TGCGCCAGCAGTGTTTTGGCGGGAGGCGGTGGGTACGAGCAGTACTTC; cdr3_aa: CASSVLAGGGGYEQYF; j_call: TRBJ2-7; d_call: TRBD2; clone_size: many; v_call: TRBV10-2
cdr3_nt: TGTGCCAGCAGGTTCCGGGACAGCTACGAGCAGTACTTC; cdr3_aa: CASRFRDSYEQYF; j_call: TRBJ2-7; d_call: TRBD1; clone_size: few; v_call: TRBV27
cdr3_nt: TGTGCCAGCAGCTTAGCCCCACAGGGTACCACTGAAGCTTTCTTT; cdr3_aa: CASSLAPQGTTEAFF; j_call: TRBJ1-1; d_call: -; clone_size: -; v_call: TRBV7-2
cdr3_nt: TGTGCCAGCAGTCACACTTACGGCGAGCAGTACTTC; cdr3_aa: CASSHTYGEQYF; j_call: TRBJ2-7; d_call: -; clone_size: many; v_call: TRBV11-2
cdr3_nt: TGTGCCAGCAGCTTAGCCCGGGACACCCTCAATCAGCCCCAGCATTTT; cdr3_aa: CASSLARDTLNQPQHF; j_call: TRBJ1-5; d_call: -; clone_size: -; v_call: TRBV7-9
cdr3_nt: TGTGCCAGCAGCTTGGGACTTACCTACAATGAGCAGTTCTTC; cdr3_aa: CASSLGLTYNEQFF; j_call: TRBJ2-1; d_call: -; clone_size: -; v_call: TRBV5-6
cdr3_nt: TGTGCCAGCACGGGACCAGATTGGGAGACCCAGTACTTC; cdr3_aa: CASTGPDWETQYF; j_call: TRBJ2-5; d_call: -; clone_size: few; v_call: TRBV27
cdr3_nt: TGTGCCAGCAGTCCCCAGGGGGGGGTGCGAGAGACCCAGTACTTC; cdr3_aa: CASSPQGGVRETQYF; j_call: TRBJ2-5; d_call: -; clone_size: few; v_call: TRBV28
cdr3_nt: TGCAGTGCTCCTCACCGGACAGGGGATGAAAAACTGTTTTTT; cdr3_aa: CSAPHRTGDEKLFF; j_call: TRBJ1-4; d_call: TRBD1; clone_size: -; v_call: TRBV20-1
cdr3_nt: TGTGCCAGCCCCGGCTGGGCGGGAGGCCGGGATGCAGATACGCAGTATTTT; cdr3_aa: CASPGWAGGRDADTQYF; j_call: TRBJ2-3; d_call: TRBD2; clone_size: -; v_call: TRBV6-2/TRBV6-3
cdr3_nt: TGTGCCAGCAGTCAGGGACAGGGAACTTACGAGCAGTACTTC; cdr3_aa: CASSQGQGTYEQYF; j_call: TRBJ2-7; d_call: TRBD1; clone_size: many; v_call: TRBV7-6
cdr3_nt: TGCAGTGCTAGACACCTCCGGGACTTCTCGCCCACTGAAGCTTTCTTT; cdr3_aa: CSARHLRDFSPTEAFF; j_call: TRBJ1-1; d_call: -; clone_size: few; v_call: TRBV20-1
cdr3_nt: TGTGCCAGCAGCTTCCCTGACAGGGGGTGGTACGAGCAGTACTTC; cdr3_aa: CASSFPDRGWYEQYF; j_call: TRBJ2-7; d_call: TRBD1; clone_size: many; v_call: TRBV28
cdr3_nt: TGTGCCAGCAGTTTGCGAAAAATGAATTCACCCCTCCACTTT; cdr3_aa: CASSLRKMNSPLHF; j_call: TRBJ1-6; d_call: -; clone_size: -; v_call: TRBV12-3/TRBV12-4
cdr3_nt: TGTGCCAGCCAGGGTACGAGCACTGAAGCTTTCTTT; cdr3_aa: CASQGTSTEAFF; j_call: TRBJ1-1; d_call: -; clone_size: many; v_call: TRBV2
cdr3_nt: TGTGCCAGCAGCCTCAACCGGGACACCTCTAGGGGTGAAGCTTTCTTT; cdr3_aa: CASSLNRDTSRGEAFF; j_call: TRBJ1-1; d_call: -; clone_size: many; v_call: TRBV7-9
cdr3_nt: TGCGCCAGCAGCTACGACAGCTCCTACGAGCAGTACTTC; cdr3_aa: CASSYDSSYEQYF; j_call: TRBJ2-7; d_call: -; clone_size: -; v_call: TRBV5-1
cdr3_nt: TGTGCCAGCACCCAAGGACAGGGTGCTGGAAACACCATATATTTT; cdr3_aa: CASTQGQGAGNTIYF; j_call: TRBJ1-3; d_call: TRBD1; clone_size: -; v_call: TRBV9
cdr3_nt: TGTGCCAGCAGCCCGGGACAGGGTACTTCACCCCTCCACTTT; cdr3_aa: CASSPGQGTSPLHF; j_call: TRBJ1-6; d_call: TRBD1; clone_size: -; v_call: TRBV11-2
cdr3_nt: TGCGCCAGCAGTGAGAGGGGGGAGTACTTGTTTTTT; cdr3_aa: CASSERGEYLFF; j_call: TRBJ1-4; d_call: -; clone_size: -; v_call: TRBV10-2
cdr3_nt: TGCAGCGTTGTCCCGGATTGGGGAGAGACCCAGTACTTC; cdr3_aa: CSVVPDWGETQYF; j_call: TRBJ2-5; d_call: -; clone_size: -; v_call: TRBV29-1
cdr3_nt: TGTGCCAGTAGGTCTTGGGACAGGACGAACACCGGGGAGCTGTTTTTT; cdr3_aa: CASRSWDRTNTGELFF; j_call: TRBJ2-2; d_call: TRBD1; clone_size: -; v_call: TRBV19